What follows is one TCR beta chain and its context. Its target is not known. The entry originates in a study of regulatory T cells in long-lasting Graves disease. The wider study: Over-5-year antithyroid drug use with positive TSH receptor antibodies defined persistent Graves' disease in the study.

For TCR beta, libraries came from iRepertoire HTBI primers and Arm-PCR of CDR3 regions. TCRdb processed the multiplex PCR reads anew with MiXCR; each CDR3 protein has one entry. This table has 450,000 or so distinct CDR3 sequences, less than 25% appearing once. Whole-study results and caveats: Graves' patients with persistent disease showed TCR diversity lower than patients newly diagnosed. Small numbers of samples may have cut accuracy.

The time point is: persistent/refractory GD, antithyroid drugs over 5 years with positive TRAb. Scientists built the TCR library using RNA that was extracted from PBMCs. This TCR was recovered from a female donor with Graves disease. Sequences were derived from peripheral blood mononuclear cells (PBMCs), sampled when the disease was refractory, from a patient treated with antithyroid drugs.

This chain's CDR3 is CASSLPGTRSYEQYF. The CDR3 DNA reads TGTGCCAGCAGCTTACCAGGGACTAGGTCCTACGAGCAGTACTTC. The J gene is TRBJ2-7, the V gene TRBV7-9, with TRBD2 matching over 8 bases. CDR3 length: 15 amino acids. V trimming: 2 bases; J trimming: 1 base; junction bases outside the gene matches: 4. The germline V gene encodes CDR1 SEHNR and CDR2 FQNEAQ (reference sequence).